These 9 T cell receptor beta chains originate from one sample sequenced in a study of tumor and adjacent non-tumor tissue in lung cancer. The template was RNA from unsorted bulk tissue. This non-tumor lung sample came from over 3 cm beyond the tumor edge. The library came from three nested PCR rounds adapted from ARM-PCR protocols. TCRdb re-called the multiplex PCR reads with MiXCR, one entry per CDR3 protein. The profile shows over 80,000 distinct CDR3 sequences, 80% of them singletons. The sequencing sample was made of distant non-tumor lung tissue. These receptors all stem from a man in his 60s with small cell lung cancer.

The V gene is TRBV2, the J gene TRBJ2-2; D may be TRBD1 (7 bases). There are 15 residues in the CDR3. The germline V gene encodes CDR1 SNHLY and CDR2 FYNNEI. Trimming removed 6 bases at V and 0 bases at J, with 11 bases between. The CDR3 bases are TGTGCCAGCAGGGAGGGGGCTACGAACACCGGGGAGCTGTTTTTT. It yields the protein CASREGATNTGELFF.

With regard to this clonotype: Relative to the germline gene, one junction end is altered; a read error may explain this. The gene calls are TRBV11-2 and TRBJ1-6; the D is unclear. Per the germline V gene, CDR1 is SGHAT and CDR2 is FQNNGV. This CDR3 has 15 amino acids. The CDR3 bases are TGTGACAGCAGCTTGGAAGGGCCCGACTATTTACCCCTCCACTTT. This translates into CDSSLEGPDYLPLHF.

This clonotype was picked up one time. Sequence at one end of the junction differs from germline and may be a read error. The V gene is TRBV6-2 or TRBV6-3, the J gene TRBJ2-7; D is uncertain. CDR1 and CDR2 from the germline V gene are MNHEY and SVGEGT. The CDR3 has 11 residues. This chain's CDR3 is CASGQLGELYF. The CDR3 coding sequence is TGTGCCAGCGGTCAACTTGGAGAGCTGTACTTC.

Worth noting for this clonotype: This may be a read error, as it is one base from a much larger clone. This CDR3 reads CSAIHGNEQFF. Here the CDR3 DNA reads TGCAGTGCCATTCATGGCAATGAGCAGTTCTTC. The chain carries TRBV20-1 and TRBJ2-1; D ambiguous. The germline V gene encodes CDR1 DFQATT and CDR2 SNEGSKA (reference sequence). Trimming left V 6 bases short and J 6 bases short, with 9 bases between. This CDR3 is 11 amino acids long.

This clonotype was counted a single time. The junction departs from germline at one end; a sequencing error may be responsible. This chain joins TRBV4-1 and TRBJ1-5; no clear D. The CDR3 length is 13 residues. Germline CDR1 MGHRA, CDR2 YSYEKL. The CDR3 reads CDSSQGMSQPQHF. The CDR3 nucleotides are TGCGACAGCAGCCAAGGGATGTCACAGCCCCAGCATTTT.

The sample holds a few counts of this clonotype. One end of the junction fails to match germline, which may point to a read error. The CDR3 reads CVSSLGGYGYTF. The DNA of the CDR3 is TGTGTCAGCAGTTTGGGAGGCTATGGCTACACTTTT. V gene TRBV12-3 or TRBV12-4 combines with J gene TRBJ1-2, with unresolved D. The CDR3 totals 12 residues.

The CDR3 loop reads CATSDLYSGSTETQYF. CDR3 DNA: TGTGCCACCAGTGATTTGTACAGCGGGAGTACAGAGACCCAGTACTTC. The rearrangement joins TRBV24-1 to TRBJ2-5; 8 nucleotides match TRBD2. CDR3 length: 16 amino acids. The V gene's germline CDR1 is KGHDR and CDR2 SFDVKD. V trimming: 0 bases; J trimming: 4 bases; junction bases outside the gene matches: 6.

The DNA of the CDR3 is TGCGCCAGCAGCCAAGATGGGTGGGCGGGAGGCCATTCCCTTGAGCAGTTCTTC. This codes for CASSQDGWAGGHSLEQFF. The rearrangement uses TRBV4-3 and TRBJ2-1; 8 bases match TRBD2. The junction had 16 bases not matched to a gene; V was cut back by 0 bases and J by 9 bases. The germline CDR1 and CDR2 sequences are LGHNA and YSLEER. The CDR3 spans 18 residues.

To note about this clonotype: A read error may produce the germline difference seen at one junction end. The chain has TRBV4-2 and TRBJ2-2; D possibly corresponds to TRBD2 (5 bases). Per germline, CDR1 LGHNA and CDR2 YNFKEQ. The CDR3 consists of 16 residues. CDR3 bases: TGTGCCAGTAGCCAAGATTTGAGGGCCAACACCGGGGAGCCGTTCTTT. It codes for CASSQDLRANTGEPFF.